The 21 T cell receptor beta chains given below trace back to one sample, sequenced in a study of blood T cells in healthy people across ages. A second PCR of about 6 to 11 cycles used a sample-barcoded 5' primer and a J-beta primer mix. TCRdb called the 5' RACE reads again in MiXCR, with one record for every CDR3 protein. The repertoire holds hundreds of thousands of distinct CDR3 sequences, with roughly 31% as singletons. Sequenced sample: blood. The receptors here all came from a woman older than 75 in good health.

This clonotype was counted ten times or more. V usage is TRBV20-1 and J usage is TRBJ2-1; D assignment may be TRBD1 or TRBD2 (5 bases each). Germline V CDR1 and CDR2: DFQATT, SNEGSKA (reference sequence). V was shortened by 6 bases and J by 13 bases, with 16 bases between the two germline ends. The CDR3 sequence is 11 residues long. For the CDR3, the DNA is TGCAGTGCAATCAGGGAGCTTCTTCAGTTCTTC. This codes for CSAIRELLQFF.

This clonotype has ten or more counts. CDR3 in amino acids: CASSFPGLSFQVQYF. The CDR3 nucleotides are TGTGCCAGCAGTTTCCCGGGACTATCCTTCCAAGTGCAGTACTTC. The chain has TRBV6-2 or TRBV6-3 and TRBJ2-7; 7 nucleotides match TRBD2. J was trimmed by 9 bases and V by 4 bases; bases with no gene match: 15. This CDR3 is built from 15 residues. Germline lookup yields CDR1 MNHEY and CDR2 SVGEGT.

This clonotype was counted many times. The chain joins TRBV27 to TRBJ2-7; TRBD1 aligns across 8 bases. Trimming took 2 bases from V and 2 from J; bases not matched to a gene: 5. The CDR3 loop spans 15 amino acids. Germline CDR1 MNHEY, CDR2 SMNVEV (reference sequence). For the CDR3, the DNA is TGTGCCAGCAGTTTAAGGACAGGGTCCGCCTACGAGCAGTACTTC. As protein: CASSLRTGSAYEQYF.

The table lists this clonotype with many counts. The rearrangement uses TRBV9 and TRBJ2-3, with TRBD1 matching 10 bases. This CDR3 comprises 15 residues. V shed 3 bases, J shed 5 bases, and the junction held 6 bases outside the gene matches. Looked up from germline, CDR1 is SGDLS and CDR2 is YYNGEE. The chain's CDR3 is CASSAGQGMGDTQYF. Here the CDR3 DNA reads TGTGCCAGCAGCGCGGGACAGGGGATGGGAGATACGCAGTATTTT.

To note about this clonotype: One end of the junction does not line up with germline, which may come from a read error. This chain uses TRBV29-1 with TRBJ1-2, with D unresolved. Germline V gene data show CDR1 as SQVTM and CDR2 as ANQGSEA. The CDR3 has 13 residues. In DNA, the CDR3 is TGCAGCGTTGATCGTCGGACTTTGGGCGGCTGCACCTTC. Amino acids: CSVDRRTLGGCTF. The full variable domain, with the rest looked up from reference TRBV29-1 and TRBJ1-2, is SAVISQKPSRDICQRGTSLTIQCQVDSQVTMMFWYRQQPGQSLTLIATANQGSEATYESGFVIDKFPISRPNLTFSTLTVSNMSPEDSSIYLCSVDRRTLGGCTFGSGTRLTVV.

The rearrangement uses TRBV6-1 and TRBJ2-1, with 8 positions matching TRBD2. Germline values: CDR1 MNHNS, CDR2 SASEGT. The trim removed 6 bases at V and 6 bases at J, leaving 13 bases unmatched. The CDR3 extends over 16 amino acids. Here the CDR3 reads CASREAGGLTCNEQFF. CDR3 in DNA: TGTGCCAGCAGGGAGGCGGGGGGCCTAACCTGCAATGAGCAGTTCTTC.

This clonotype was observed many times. In nucleotides, the CDR3 is TGTGCCAGCAGCTTAGCGCGAAGCGGGAAGAATGAGCAGTTCTTC. Its translation: CASSLARSGKNEQFF. The rearrangement uses TRBV7-8 and TRBJ2-1, with 7 bases matching TRBD2. This CDR3 is 15 amino acids long. J gave up 7 bases and V 0 bases, and 6 bases lay outside the gene matches. Per the germline V gene, CDR1 is SGHVS and CDR2 is FQNEAQ.

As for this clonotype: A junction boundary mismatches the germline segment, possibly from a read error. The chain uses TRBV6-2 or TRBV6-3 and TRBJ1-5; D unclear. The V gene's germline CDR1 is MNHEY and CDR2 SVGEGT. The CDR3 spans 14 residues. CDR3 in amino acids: CASSQNSSNQPRHF. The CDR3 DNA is TGTGCCAGCAGTCAAAACAGTTCCAATCAGCCCCGGCATTTT.

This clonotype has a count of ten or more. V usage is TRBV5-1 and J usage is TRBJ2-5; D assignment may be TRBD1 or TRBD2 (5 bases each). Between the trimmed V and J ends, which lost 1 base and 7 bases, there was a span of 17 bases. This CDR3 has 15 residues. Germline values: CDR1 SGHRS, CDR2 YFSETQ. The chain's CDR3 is CASSLRTGTGGTQYF. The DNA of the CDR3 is TGCGCCAGCAGCTTGAGGACCGGGACCGGTGGGACCCAGTACTTC.

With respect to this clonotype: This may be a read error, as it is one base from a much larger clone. As DNA, the CDR3 is TGTGCCAGCAGCTTACAGGGCGGGCTAGCGAACACTGAAACTTTCTTT. Translation: CASSLQGGLANTETFF. The chain recombines TRBV7-2 with TRBJ1-1; tentative D call: TRBD1 (5 bases). This CDR3 spans 16 amino acids. Germline V gene lookup returns CDR1 SGHTA and CDR2 FQGNSA.

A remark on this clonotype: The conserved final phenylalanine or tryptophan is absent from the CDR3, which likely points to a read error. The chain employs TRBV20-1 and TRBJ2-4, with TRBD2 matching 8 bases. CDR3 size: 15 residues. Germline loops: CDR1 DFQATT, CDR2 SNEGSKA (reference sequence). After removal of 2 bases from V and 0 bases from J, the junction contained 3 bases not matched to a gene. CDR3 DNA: TGCAGTGCTAGATCCGGGGGGGTAGCCAAAAACATTCAGTACATC. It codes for CSARSGGVAKNIQYI.

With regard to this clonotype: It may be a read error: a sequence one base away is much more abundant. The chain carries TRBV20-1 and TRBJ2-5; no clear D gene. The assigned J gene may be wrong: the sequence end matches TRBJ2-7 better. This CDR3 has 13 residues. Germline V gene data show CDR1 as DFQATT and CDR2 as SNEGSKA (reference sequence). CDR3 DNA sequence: TGCAGTGCTAAAGCTGCCAGCCGCTACGAGCAGTACTTC. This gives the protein CSAKAASRYEQYF.

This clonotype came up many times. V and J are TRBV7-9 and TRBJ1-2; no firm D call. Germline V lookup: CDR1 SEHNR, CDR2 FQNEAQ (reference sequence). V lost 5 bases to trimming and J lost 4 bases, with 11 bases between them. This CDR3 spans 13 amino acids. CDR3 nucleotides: TGTGCCAGCAGCCGCCCGGACGTCTATGGCTACACCTTC. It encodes CASSRPDVYGYTF.

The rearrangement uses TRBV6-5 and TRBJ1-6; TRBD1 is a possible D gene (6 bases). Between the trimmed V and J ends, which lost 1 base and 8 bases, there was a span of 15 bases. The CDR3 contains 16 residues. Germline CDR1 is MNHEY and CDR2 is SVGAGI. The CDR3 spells CASSYFLQGADSPLHF. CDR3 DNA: TGTGCCAGCAGTTACTTCCTACAGGGCGCGGATTCACCCCTCCACTTT.

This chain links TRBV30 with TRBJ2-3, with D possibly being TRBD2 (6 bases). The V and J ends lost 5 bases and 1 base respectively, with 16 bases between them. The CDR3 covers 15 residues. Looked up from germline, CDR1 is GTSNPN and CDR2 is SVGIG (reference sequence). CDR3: CAWSGSGLRTDTQYF. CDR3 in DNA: TGTGCCTGGTCGGGCTCGGGACTTCGCACAGATACGCAGTATTTT.

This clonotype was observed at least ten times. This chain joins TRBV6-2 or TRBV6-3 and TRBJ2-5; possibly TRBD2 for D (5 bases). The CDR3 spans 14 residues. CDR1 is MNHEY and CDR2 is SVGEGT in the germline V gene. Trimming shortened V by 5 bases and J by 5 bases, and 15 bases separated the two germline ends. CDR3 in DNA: TGTGCCAGCAGTAGAGGGTCCGTCGAGGAGACCCAGTACTTC. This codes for CASSRGSVEETQYF.

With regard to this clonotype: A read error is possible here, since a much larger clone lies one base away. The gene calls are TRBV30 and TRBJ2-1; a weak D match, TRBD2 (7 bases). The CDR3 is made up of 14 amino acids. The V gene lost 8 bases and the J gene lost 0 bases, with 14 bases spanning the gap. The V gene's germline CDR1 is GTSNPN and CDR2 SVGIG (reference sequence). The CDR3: CARIGGPSYNEQFF. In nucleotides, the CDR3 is TGTGCCCGGATCGGGGGGCCCTCCTACAATGAGCAGTTCTTC.

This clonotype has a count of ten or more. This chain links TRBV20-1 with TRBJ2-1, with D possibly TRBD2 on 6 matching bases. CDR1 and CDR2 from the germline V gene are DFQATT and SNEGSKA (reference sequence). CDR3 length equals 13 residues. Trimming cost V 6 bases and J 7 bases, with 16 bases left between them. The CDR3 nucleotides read TGCAGTGCCTGGGCTAGCGACCTTAATGAGCAGTTCTTC. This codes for CSAWASDLNEQFF.

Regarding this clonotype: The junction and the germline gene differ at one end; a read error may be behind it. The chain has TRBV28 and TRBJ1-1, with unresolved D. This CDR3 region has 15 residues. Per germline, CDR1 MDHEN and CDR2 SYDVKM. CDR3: CVSSRLTPGNTEAFF. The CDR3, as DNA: TGTGTCAGCAGCCGCCTGACCCCGGGGAACACTGAAGCTTTCTTT.

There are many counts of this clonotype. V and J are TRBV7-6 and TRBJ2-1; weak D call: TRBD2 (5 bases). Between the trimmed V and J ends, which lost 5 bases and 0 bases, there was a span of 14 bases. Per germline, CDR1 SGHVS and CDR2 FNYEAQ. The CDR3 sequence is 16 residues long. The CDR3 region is CASSPGARGSYNEQFF. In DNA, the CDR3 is TGTGCCAGCAGCCCAGGCGCCCGGGGCTCCTACAATGAGCAGTTCTTC. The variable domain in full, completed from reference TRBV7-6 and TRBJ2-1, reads GAGVSQSPRYKVTKRGQDVALRCDPISGHVSLYWYRQALGQGPEFLTYFNYEAQQDKSGLPNDRFSAERPEGSISTLTIQRTEQRDSAMYRCASSPGARGSYNEQFFGPGTRLTVL.

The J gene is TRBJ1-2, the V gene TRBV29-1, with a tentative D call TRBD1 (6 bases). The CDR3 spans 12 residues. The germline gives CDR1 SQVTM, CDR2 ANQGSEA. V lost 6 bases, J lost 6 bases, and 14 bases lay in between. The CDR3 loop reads CSVGHSSHGYTF. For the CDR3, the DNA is TGCAGCGTGGGACACAGCTCACATGGCTACACCTTC.